Listed below are T cell receptor beta chains from one sample, sequenced in a study of Japanese encephalitis immunity and Zika vaccine responses. TCRdb processed the 5' RACE reads anew with MiXCR; each CDR3 protein has one entry. Of some 150 distinct CDR3 sequences in the sample, under 15% were seen once. The material was antigen-activated CD4+ T cells from blood, cultured, obtained during a Zika inactivated vaccine study. These receptors were taken from an adult woman who received an inactivated Zika virus vaccine. CDR3s include the opening cysteine and the closing phenylalanine or tryptophan. Fields, in order: clone size, V gene, D gene, CDR3 length, J gene, CDR3 DNA, CDR3 protein. The D gene is left open where the match is weak. Sizes are listed as once, few or many counts, or a class when the clone is expanded.

medium-sized	TRBV7-9	TRBD1	15	TRBJ2-7	TGTGCCAGCAGCACACGGACAGGTATGGGGGACGAGCAGTACTTC	CASSTRTGMGDEQYF
large	TRBV24-1	TRBD2	16	TRBJ2-3	TGTGCCACCAGTGATGCACTAGCGGGGGGGCCAGATACGCAGTATTTT	CATSDALAGGPDTQYF
medium-sized	TRBV7-3	.	13	TRBJ2-1	TGTGCCACTGCTAGTGGGCCTAACAATGAGCAGTTCTTC	CATASGPNNEQFF
medium-sized	TRBV19	.	12	TRBJ1-4	TGTGCCTCGGGCCCAGGCTATGAAAAACTGTTTTTT	CASGPGYEKLFF
hyperexpanded	TRBV7-8	.	17	TRBJ2-1	TGTGCCAGCAGTCAAGGACGGGGGCAATCTCATTACAATGAGCAGTTCTTC	CASSQGRGQSHYNEQFF
hyperexpanded	TRBV3-1	TRBD2	13	TRBJ2-1	TGTGCCAGCAAGCGGGGCACCTACAATGAGCAGTTCTTC	CASKRGTYNEQFF
hyperexpanded	TRBV28	TRBD1	16	TRBJ1-1	TGTGCCAGCAGTTTTCCCCGACAGGGGGTTGGGGCTGAAGCTTTCTTT	CASSFPRQGVGAEAFF
medium-sized	TRBV7-6	.	15	TRBJ1-5	TGTGCCAGCAGCTTAGGAGGGTATCCGAATCAGCCCCAGCATTTT	CASSLGGYPNQPQHF
few	TRBV4-1	TRBD1	23	TRBJ2-2	TGCGCCAGCAGCCAAAGGGGTCCTAGCCGGGACAGGGGGCGCGTTGGGAACACCGGGGAGCTGTTTTTT	CASSQRGPSRDRGRVGNTGELFF
large	TRBV20-1	TRBD1	12	TRBJ1-2	TGCAGTGCCCAGGGGGTTTTCTATGGCTACACCTTC	CSAQGVFYGYTF
large	TRBV6-6	.	14	TRBJ1-1	TGTGCCAGCAGTCAAACAGAAATGAACACTGAAGCTTTCTTT	CASSQTEMNTEAFF
large	TRBV12-3/TRBV12-4	TRBD1	16	TRBJ2-1	TGTGCCAGCAGTCCCCTGACAGGGGGACCCTACAATGAGCAGTTCTTC	CASSPLTGGPYNEQFF
large	TRBV23-1	TRBD1	16	TRBJ2-7	TGCGCCAGCAGTCAAAACCGGGACAGGGGGCCCTACGAGCAGTACTTC	CASSQNRDRGPYEQYF